The TCR beta chain described here comes from a study of CD8 T cells in ankylosing spondylitis. Study conclusions and caveats: According to the report, clones linked to the disease were significantly enriched in matched synovial fluid samples taken from ankylosing spondylitis patients. One TCR beta motif, made up of seven to nine highly homologous variants, appeared characteristic of ankylosing spondylitis blood. In peripheral blood, disease-linked CD8+ clones occurred at relatively low frequencies.

A few counts support this clonotype. The antigen is not known. The junction had 6 bases not matched to a gene; V was cut back by 7 bases and J by 7 bases. Germline CDR1 and CDR2: KGHDR and SFDVKD. This CDR3 contains 14 residues. Generation of TCR beta libraries employed quantitative 5'-RACE incorporating molecular barcodes. A single record per CDR3 protein comes from TCRdb applying MiXCR to the 5' RACE reads. This table has 250,000 to 300,000 distinct CDR3 sequences, approximately 20% appearing once. The V call is TRBV24-1, the J call TRBJ2-2; TRBD1 aligns across 9 bases. The receptor was isolated from a male donor with ankylosing spondylitis or in good health (not recorded which). The source material was blood, either unsorted or a sorted T cell fraction (not recorded which). The CDR3, as DNA: TGTGCCACCAGCGGGACAGGGTTGTTCGGGGAGCTGTTTTTT. Translated: CATSGTGLFGELFF.